Listed below are T cell receptor beta chains from one sample, sequenced in a study of CD8 T cells in Susac syndrome. From the immunoSEQ multiplex PCR reads, TCRdb called clonotypes with MiXCR, one entry per CDR3 protein. The repertoire consists of 150,000 to 200,000 distinct CDR3 sequences, with 93% occurring once and the leading ten covering just over 0.13%. Material: CD4+ T cells from PBMCs. These receptors were taken from a human donor in good health. Each CDR3 is given with its conserved first and last residue. D genes are given only for firm matches.

CDR3 DNA,CDR3 protein,V gene,J gene,D gene
TGCAGCGTTGAAGACAGGGAGTTCGGTGGCTACACCTTC,CSVEDREFGGYTF,TRBV29-1,TRBJ1-2,-
TGTGCCAGCTCACCACCCTCCGGGGAGCTGTTTTTT,CASSPPSGELFF,TRBV18,TRBJ2-2,-
TGTGCCAGCAGCTTCGGTAGCGGGGCGGGAGATACGCAGTATTTT,CASSFGSGAGDTQYF,TRBV7-7,TRBJ2-3,TRBD2
TGCAGCGTTGCAGGCAGCACCGACACCTACGAGCAGTACTTC,CSVAGSTDTYEQYF,TRBV29-1,TRBJ2-7,-
TGTGCCAGTAGTAACCCTAGACAGGGGGCAACTGGAAACACCATATATTTT,CASSNPRQGATGNTIYF,TRBV19,TRBJ1-3,TRBD1
TGTGCCACCAGCAGAGATTCCCAATATGGCTACACCTTC,CATSRDSQYGYTF,TRBV15,TRBJ1-2,-
TGTGCCAGCAGCCCAATCGAAGGGGCCAACGTCCTGACTTTC,CASSPIEGANVLTF,TRBV4-2,TRBJ2-6,-
TGTGCCAGTTCGCTGAGGGCGGAGAACACTGAAGCTTTCTTT,CASSLRAENTEAFF,TRBV12-3/TRBV12-4,TRBJ1-1,-
TGCAGTGCTACCCGGGAGGGGGGATCGGCTTTCTTT,CSATREGGSAFF,TRBV20-1,TRBJ1-1,-
TGTGCCAGCAGCTTAGCGCTCCCGGGCCCAGATACGCAGTATTTT,CASSLALPGPDTQYF,TRBV7-9,TRBJ2-3,-
TGTGCCAGCAGCCTAGGTGATGGGGGGGGCACCGGGGAGCTGTTTTTT,CASSLGDGGGTGELFF,TRBV3-1,TRBJ2-2,TRBD2